This paragraph covers one T cell receptor beta chain sequence. Its cognate antigen is unknown. The sample originates from a study of shared clonotypes between healthy human individuals. Study information: There were three CD4 naive, three CD4 memory, two CD8 naive and one CD8 memory plates per donor.

This CDR3 is 14 amino acids long. Trimming took 4 bases from V and 0 from J, leaving 7 bases between them. Germline values: CDR1 MNHEY, CDR2 SMNVEV (reference sequence). TCRdb's table, derived via immunoSEQ multiplex PCR, lists solely in-frame clones and lacks some. This table has roughly 2.5 million clones, around 94% appearing once. All donors qualified as healthy HIV-negative adults and had experienced no recent acute infections or vaccinations. Study-level points and caveats: Across subsets, estimated richness was generally greater for naive than for memory populations.

Sequences were obtained from naive CD4+ T cells sorted from blood. Subset noted: CD45RA+ positively selected. The gene calls are TRBV27 and TRBJ2-4, with D uncertain. The clonotype was recovered from a man aged 18 to 30 in good health. CDR3 in DNA: TGTGCCAGCAGTTCGGTCTTAGCCAAAAACATTCAGTACTTC. As protein: CASSSVLAKNIQYF.